This T cell receptor beta chain was captured by sequencing in a study of cytomegalovirus exposure and HLA in healthy donors. Study-wide context: Earlier findings included 90 million to 120 million unique TCR beta sequences obtained from about 180 million T cells.

Study findings and constraints: Available immune exposure information covered CMV serostatus only. The study labeled 150 to 200 TCR beta chains cytomegalovirus-associated. As a later analysis revealed, most CMV-associated TCR beta chains appeared HLA-restricted.

Primers: 60 Vbeta forward and 13 Jbeta reverse. TCRdb's table, derived via immunoSEQ multiplex PCR, lists solely in-frame clones and lacks some. This sample has over 150,000 clones, with 79% found just once. This clone was observed a few times. No antigen is known for it. This CDR3 has 14 amino acids. The germline gives CDR1 MNHNY, CDR2 SVGAGI (reference sequence). Trimming pared 0 bases from V and 7 bases from J, leaving 7 bases between. The clonotype originates from a man between 35 and 55 years old in good health and CMV-seronegative. The gene calls are TRBV6-6 and TRBJ1-6, with D unclear. Sequencing input: PBMCs. This CDR3 reads CASSYSKANSPLHF. The CDR3 DNA is TGTGCCAGCAGTTACTCGAAAGCGAATTCACCCCTCCACTTT.